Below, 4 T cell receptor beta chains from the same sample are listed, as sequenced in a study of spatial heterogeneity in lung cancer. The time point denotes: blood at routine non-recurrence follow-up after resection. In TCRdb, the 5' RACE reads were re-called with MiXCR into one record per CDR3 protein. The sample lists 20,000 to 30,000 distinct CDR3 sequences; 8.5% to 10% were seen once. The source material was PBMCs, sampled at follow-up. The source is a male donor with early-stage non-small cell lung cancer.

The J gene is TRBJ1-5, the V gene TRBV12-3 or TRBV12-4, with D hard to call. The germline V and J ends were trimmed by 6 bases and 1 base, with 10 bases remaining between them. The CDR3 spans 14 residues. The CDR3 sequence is CASSYYGSNQPQHF. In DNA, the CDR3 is TGTGCCAGCAGCTATTACGGAAGCAATCAGCCCCAGCATTTT.

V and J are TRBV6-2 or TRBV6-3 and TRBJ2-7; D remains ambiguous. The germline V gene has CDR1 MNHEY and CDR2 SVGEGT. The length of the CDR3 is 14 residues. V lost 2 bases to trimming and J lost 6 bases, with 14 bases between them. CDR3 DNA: TGTGCCAGCAGTTACCGGCAGGTCAGTTTCGAGCAGTACTTC. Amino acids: CASSYRQVSFEQYF.

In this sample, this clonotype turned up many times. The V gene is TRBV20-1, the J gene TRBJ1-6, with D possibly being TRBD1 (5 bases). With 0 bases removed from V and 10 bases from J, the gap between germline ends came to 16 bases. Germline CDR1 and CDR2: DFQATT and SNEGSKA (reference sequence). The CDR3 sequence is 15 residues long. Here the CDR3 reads CSARDRGRESSPLHF. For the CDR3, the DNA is TGCAGTGCTAGAGATAGAGGCAGGGAAAGCTCACCCCTCCACTTT.

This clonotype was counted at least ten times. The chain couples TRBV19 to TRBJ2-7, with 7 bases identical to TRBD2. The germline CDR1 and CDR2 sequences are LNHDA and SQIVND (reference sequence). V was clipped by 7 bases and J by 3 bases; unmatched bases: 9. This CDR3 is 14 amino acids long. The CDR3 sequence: CASNPRGDSYEQYF. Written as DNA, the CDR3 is TGTGCCAGTAACCCTCGGGGGGATAGCTACGAGCAGTACTTC.